One sample yielded the 17 T cell receptor beta chains listed below, sequenced in a study of OX40 agonist ivuxolimab in advanced cancers. Method: immunoSEQ multiplex PCR; TCRdb's copy keeps in-frame clones and lacks some. Of fewer than 25,000 clones listed, 73% are singletons. The sample was CD4+ or CD8+ T cells sorted from blood, taken in a trial of the OX40 agonist ivuxolimab. Receptors were obtained from an adult with an advanced solid tumor such as melanoma, head and neck, liver or kidney cancer.

The chain has TRBV14 and TRBJ2-7; D call uncertain. Trimming stripped 3 bases from V and 4 bases from J, with 10 bases between. This CDR3 has 13 residues. Germline V gives CDR1 SGHDN, CDR2 FVKESK. CDR3 DNA: TGTGCCAGCAGCCATCAAAACACATACGAGCAGTACTTC. Residues: CASSHQNTYEQYF.

V is TRBV28 and J is TRBJ2-7; D is perhaps TRBD1 (5 bases). Deletions cut 6 bases from V and 2 bases from J, with 11 bases between. From germline, CDR1 is MDHEN and CDR2 SYDVKM. This CDR3 comprises 13 residues. The CDR3, as DNA: TGTGCCAGCAGGGTGACAGATACCTACGAGCAGTACTTC. This gives the protein CASRVTDTYEQYF.

V gene TRBV5-1 combines with J gene TRBJ1-6; D is unresolved. The germline V and J ends were trimmed by 4 bases and 5 bases, with 13 bases remaining between them. The CDR3 is 15 residues long. Germline loops: CDR1 SGHRS, CDR2 YFSETQ. The CDR3, as DNA: TGCGCCAGCAGCCCCGACCCCTTGGATAATTCACCCCTCCACTTT. Encoded protein: CASSPDPLDNSPLHF.

This clone was found once. The CDR3 protein is CASTVRGSGNTIYF. The CDR3 region has the DNA TGTGCCAGCACCGTCAGGGGCTCTGGAAACACCATATATTTT. J is TRBJ1-3 and V is TRBV7-3; tentatively, D is TRBD1 (6 bases). Trimming took off 7 bases at V and 0 bases at J, with 10 bases between the two ends. Looked up from germline, CDR1 is SGHTA and CDR2 is FQGTGA. The CDR3 is made up of 14 amino acids.

This clone ranks as medium-sized. Additional DNA sequences in this sample encode the identical CDR3. Here the CDR3 reads CASSLAYEQYF. CDR3 sequence (DNA): TGTGCCAGCAGCTTAGCTTACGAGCAGTACTTC. This chain uses TRBV5-6 with TRBJ2-7; unclear D gene. CDR3 size: 11 residues. Germline V lookup: CDR1 SGHDT, CDR2 YYEEEE. V lost 2 bases, J lost 4 bases, and 4 bases lay in between.

The chain has TRBV28 and TRBJ2-5; D may match TRBD1 or TRBD2 (5 bases each). Germline CDR1 is MDHEN and CDR2 is SYDVKM. V was clipped by 4 bases and J by 5 bases, with 17 bases between them. The length of the CDR3 is 15 residues. The CDR3 protein is CASSWDGVEEETQYF. The CDR3, as DNA: TGTGCCAGCAGTTGGGACGGGGTAGAAGAGGAGACCCAGTACTTC.

This chain connects TRBV28 to TRBJ2-3; TRBD1 agrees at 8 bases. There are 16 residues in the CDR3. After removal of 5 bases from V and 0 bases from J, the junction contained 7 bases not matched to a gene. From germline, CDR1 is MDHEN and CDR2 SYDVKM. The CDR3 nucleotides are TGTGCCAGCAGTGACGGGACAGGCTTTAGCACAGATACGCAGTATTTT. It specifies CASSDGTGFSTDTQYF.

This rearrangement joins TRBV28 to TRBJ2-3; 8 bases align to TRBD2. V shed 6 bases and J 0 bases; nucleotides not matched to a gene: 5. This CDR3 spans 15 amino acids. Germline assignment: CDR1 MDHEN and CDR2 SYDVKM. This chain's CDR3 is CASRRGARSTDTQYF. Written as DNA, the CDR3 is TGTGCCAGCAGGCGGGGGGCCCGTAGCACAGATACGCAGTATTTT.

V usage is TRBV7-8 and J usage is TRBJ1-1; tentatively, D is TRBD1 (5 bases). The germline CDR1 and CDR2 sequences are SGHVS and FQNEAQ. The CDR3 has 15 amino acids. Trimming shortened V by 5 bases and J by 4 bases, and 17 bases separated the two germline ends. This CDR3 is CASSPRGVGGTEAFF. The DNA of the CDR3 is TGTGCCAGCAGCCCGCGTGGGGTTGGGGGCACTGAAGCTTTCTTT. Supplemented by reference TRBV7-8 and TRBJ1-1, the full variable domain reads GAGVSQSPRYKVAKRGQDVALRCDPISGHVSLFWYQQALGQGPEFLTYFQNEAQLDKSGLPSDRFFAERPEGSVSTLKIQRTQQEDSAVYLCASSPRGVGGTEAFFGQGTRLTVV.

This clone was seen more than once but under ten times. The J gene is TRBJ1-1, the V gene TRBV12-5; D remains ambiguous. Trimming removed 1 base at V and 4 bases at J, with 7 bases between. Germline CDR1 and CDR2: LGHNT and FRNRAP. CDR3 length: 13 residues. CDR3 sequence (DNA): TGTGCTAGTGGTTTGGGGGTGGGCACTGAAGCTTTCTTT. Translated, it gives CASGLGVGTEAFF.

The gene calls are TRBV4-1 and TRBJ1-2, with D uncertain. This CDR3 is 14 amino acids long. V was clipped by 1 base and J by 6 bases, with 12 bases between them. Germline V gene lookup returns CDR1 MGHRA and CDR2 YSYEKL. CDR3 in amino acids: CASSQGAEWHGYTF. The CDR3 DNA sequence: TGCGCCAGCAGCCAAGGTGCTGAGTGGCATGGCTACACCTTC.

This clone was counted only a few times. The chain links TRBV11-2 to TRBJ2-7; TRBD2 matches at 11 bases. The CDR3 spans 16 residues. After removal of 3 bases from V and 3 bases from J, the junction contained 7 bases not matched to a gene. Germline loops: CDR1 SGHAT, CDR2 FQNNGV. As DNA, the CDR3 is TGTGCCAGCAGCTTTTTGGCTAGCGGGGGGCTCTACGAGCAGTACTTC. It yields the protein CASSFLASGGLYEQYF.

This clone has more than one count but fewer than ten. The chain employs TRBV6-6 and TRBJ2-1; TRBD2 matches at 11 bases. The V gene's germline CDR1 is MNHNY and CDR2 SVGAGI (reference sequence). The CDR3 length is 14 residues. The V gene end was trimmed by 6 bases and the J gene end by 8 bases; junction bases not matched to a gene: 6. CDR3 DNA: TGTGCCAGCAGACCCGGACTAGCGGGCGATGAGCAGTTCTTC. Amino acids: CASRPGLAGDEQFF.

This clone appeared a few times. The CDR3 reads CASSQGTGAYNEQFF. CDR3 nucleotide sequence: TGCGCCAGCAGCCAAGGGACAGGAGCCTACAATGAGCAGTTCTTC. This chain uses TRBV4-3 with TRBJ2-1; 7 bases line up with TRBD1. The CDR3 spans 15 residues. V was pared by 1 base and J by 2 bases, with 2 bases of the junction left unmatched. Germline V gene sequence: CDR1 LGHNA, CDR2 YSLEER.

The chain joins TRBV7-9 to TRBJ1-1; D ambiguous. Germline V gene data show CDR1 as SEHNR and CDR2 as FQNEAQ (reference sequence). The CDR3 loop spans 15 amino acids. V was clipped by 1 base and J by 1 base, with 10 bases between them. In nucleotides, the CDR3 is TGTGCCAGCAGCTTAGGGGCGGGATCGAACACTGAAGCTTTCTTT. Encoded protein: CASSLGAGSNTEAFF.

This clone appeared once. One junction end disagrees with the germline gene, perhaps due to a read error. This chain connects TRBV4-1 to TRBJ2-1; 16 nucleotides align to TRBD2. The CDR3 is 18 amino acids. Germline values: CDR1 MGHRA, CDR2 YSYEKL. The DNA of the CDR3 is TGCGCCAGCAGCCTTAGCGGGACTAGCGGGGGGGCCTATAATGAGCAGTTCTTC. Encoded protein: CASSLSGTSGGAYNEQFF.

Relative to its sample, this clone is medium-sized. The CDR3 DNA sequence: TGTGCCACTCAGCTTGGTATAGAGCGCACAGATACGCAGTATTTT. This encodes CATQLGIERTDTQYF. V is TRBV7-9 and J is TRBJ2-3; no clear D gene. Germline V gene data show CDR1 as SEHNR and CDR2 as FQNEAQ (reference sequence). With 10 bases removed from V and 1 base from J, the gap between germline ends came to 18 bases. CDR3 length: 15 residues.